This T cell receptor (beta chain) was documented in a study of blood T cell repertoires in COVID-19. In the study overall: Samples came from the United States, Italy and Spain, spanning acute and convalescent COVID-19. From T cells, B-cell-depleted T cells, or PBMCs came the material, which was cDNA or gDNA.

The V gene lost 6 bases and the J gene lost 7 bases, with 15 bases spanning the gap. The CDR3 is made up of 14 amino acids. In germline, CDR1 is MGHDK, CDR2 SYGVNS. Source study methods: Nucleated cell number was recorded as an estimate derived from reference gene primer amplification. This table comes from immunoSEQ multiplex PCR, and its TCRdb copy is limited to in-frame clones, with some not included. Clonal size and the V and J genes are those of that table, whereas D and trimming came from the DNA. Of about 130,000 clones detected, 81% appear once; the ten largest clones hold about 4%. This clonotype was obtained from a woman between 45 and 65 years old with acute or convalescent COVID-19. The rearrangement links TRBV25-1 to TRBJ2-2, with D maybe TRBD1 (5 bases). The sample taken for sequencing was peripheral blood. In DNA, the CDR3 is TGTGCCAGCAGCGCCTGGGGCCGGAGCGGGGAGCTGTTTTTT. Its translation: CASSAWGRSGELFF.